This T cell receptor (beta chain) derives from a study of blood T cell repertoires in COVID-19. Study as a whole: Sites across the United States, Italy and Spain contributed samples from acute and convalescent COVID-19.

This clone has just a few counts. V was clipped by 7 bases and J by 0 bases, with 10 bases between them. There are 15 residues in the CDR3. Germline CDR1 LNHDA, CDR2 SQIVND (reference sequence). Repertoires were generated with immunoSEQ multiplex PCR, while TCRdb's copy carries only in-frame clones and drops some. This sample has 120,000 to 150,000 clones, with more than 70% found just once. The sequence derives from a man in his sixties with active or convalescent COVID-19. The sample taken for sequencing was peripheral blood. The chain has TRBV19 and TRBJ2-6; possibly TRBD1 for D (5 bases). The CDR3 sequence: CASKGHDSGANVLTF. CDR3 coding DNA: TGTGCCAGTAAGGGGCACGACTCTGGGGCCAACGTCCTGACTTTC.